This is a list of T cell receptor beta chains from one sample in a study of graft-versus-host responses after intestinal transplantation. These receptors lack a known antigen. Data came from immunoSEQ multiplex PCR; TCRdb stores just in-frame clones and leaves some out. Of more than 65,000 clones in the sample, around 92% are singletons; the top ten hold around 0.36%. The sample in question was unstimulated CD8+ T cells sorted from spleen or lymph node cells, obtained before transplant. The receptors were sampled from a human donor who was the organ donor for an intestinal transplant. Both conserved end residues are part of each CDR3. The D gene is left open where the match is weak. Rows may omit the clone size; those that give it use once, few, many or a size class.

d_gene,j_gene,abundance,v_gene,CDR3aa,CDR3nt
NA,TRBJ2-2,NA,TRBV4-3,CASSQDRGSTGELFF,TGCGCCAGCAGCCAAGATCGGGGTTCCACCGGGGAGCTGTTTTTT
TRBD1,TRBJ1-2,NA,TRBV6-5,CASSPSGTGAGYTF,TGTGCCAGCAGTCCGTCCGGGACAGGGGCCGGCTACACCTTC
TRBD2,TRBJ2-3,NA,TRBV7-9,CAGGGGYTDTQYF,TGTGCCGGGGGCGGGGGGTACACAGATACGCAGTATTTT
TRBD1,TRBJ1-2,once,TRBV2,CARNRGSNYGYTF,TGTGCCCGCAACAGGGGGAGTAACTATGGCTACACCTTC
NA,TRBJ1-2,NA,TRBV5-5,CASSLGQGGYGYTF,TGTGCCAGCAGCTTGGGGCAGGGCGGCTATGGCTACACCTTC
TRBD1,TRBJ2-1,NA,TRBV5-4,CASSFGQGNEQFF,TGTGCCAGCAGCTTCGGACAGGGCAATGAGCAGTTCTTC
NA,TRBJ2-6,NA,TRBV27,CASSLRVAGANVLTF,TGTGCCAGCAGTTTACGGGTCGCTGGGGCCAACGTCCTGACTTTC
NA,TRBJ1-5,NA,TRBV4-1,CASSQEGLGSNQPQHF,TGCGCCAGCAGCCAAGAGGGGCTCGGGAGCAATCAGCCCCAGCATTTT
NA,TRBJ1-2,NA,TRBV4-1,CASSQGASLSVRGYTF,TGCGCCAGCAGCCAGGGGGCCTCCCTCTCTGTACGGGGCTACACCTTC
TRBD1,TRBJ1-2,once,TRBV4-1,CASSQIQGAGYGYTF,TGCGCCAGCAGCCAGATTCAGGGGGCAGGGTATGGCTACACCTTC
NA,TRBJ1-2,NA,TRBV6-5,CASSFVGGNYGYTF,TGTGCCAGCAGTTTCGTGGGGGGGAACTATGGCTACACCTTC
TRBD2,TRBJ2-5,NA,TRBV4-1,CASSQGPTSGTQETQYF,TGCGCCAGCAGCCAGGGGCCGACTAGCGGGACACAAGAGACCCAGTACTTC
TRBD2,TRBJ2-3,NA,TRBV9,CASSSTLTSGGATDTQYF,TGTGCCAGCAGCTCCACACTCACTAGCGGGGGGGCCACAGATACGCAGTATTTT
TRBD2,TRBJ2-1,NA,TRBV13,CASSIRLAGDEQFF,TGTGCCAGCAGCATCAGACTAGCGGGGGATGAGCAGTTCTTC
NA,TRBJ2-3,NA,TRBV13,CASTRGTDTQYF,TGTGCCAGCACCAGGGGTACAGATACGCAGTATTTT
NA,TRBJ2-7,NA,TRBV4-3,CASSQSVKGGYEQYF,TGCGCCAGCAGCCAATCGGTAAAGGGAGGCTACGAGCAGTACTTC
TRBD1,TRBJ2-3,NA,TRBV2,CASRQGLHTDTQYF,TGTGCCAGCAGACAGGGGCTCCACACAGATACGCAGTATTTT
NA,TRBJ2-5,NA,TRBV18,CASSPEETQYF,TGTGCCAGCTCACCGGAGGAGACCCAGTACTTC
TRBD1,TRBJ1-6,NA,TRBV27,CASAFSGTGNSPLHF,TGTGCCAGCGCATTCTCTGGGACAGGGAATTCACCCCTCCACTTT
NA,TRBJ2-5,NA,TRBV19,CASSTNTGFTETQYF,TGTGCCAGTAGTACCAACACAGGATTTACAGAGACCCAGTACTTC
NA,TRBJ1-1,NA,TRBV7-2,CASSSSSGGATEAFF,TGTGCCAGCAGCTCCTCCTCCGGGGGGGCCACTGAAGCTTTCTTT
NA,TRBJ1-2,once,TRBV6-5,CASSYRGGRGYTF,TGTGCCAGCAGTTACCGTGGGGGCAGGGGCTACACCTTC
NA,TRBJ2-7,NA,TRBV4-3,CASSQVRAGPYEQYF,TGCGCCAGCAGCCAAGTTCGGGCGGGGCCCTACGAGCAGTACTTC
TRBD2,TRBJ2-5,NA,TRBV19,CASSKTGGDQETQYF,TGTGCCAGTAGTAAAACGGGGGGGGATCAAGAGACCCAGTACTTC
TRBD1,TRBJ2-7,NA,TRBV5-1,CASSLGGQGREQYF,TGCGCCAGCAGCTTGGGGGGACAGGGGCGGGAGCAGTACTTC
NA,TRBJ2-6,NA,TRBV4-3,CASSQDLLSLSGANVLTF,TGCGCCAGCAGCCAAGATCTGCTATCCCTATCTGGGGCCAACGTCCTGACTTTC
NA,TRBJ1-2,NA,TRBV4-1,CASSEDFFSGYTF,TGCGCCAGCAGTGAGGATTTTTTTAGTGGCTACACCTTC